This TCR beta chain comes out of a study of blood T cell repertoires in COVID-19. As processed by the authors: Estimated nucleated cell counts came from reference gene primer amplification. Method: immunoSEQ multiplex PCR; TCRdb's copy keeps in-frame clones and lacks some. V, J and clone size derive from that table, while D and trimming were established from the DNA sequence. The table lists 120,000 to 150,000 clones, 75% to 90% of them singletons. The germline gives CDR1 SGDLS, CDR2 YYNGEE. The CDR3 extends over 14 amino acids. V was clipped by 0 bases and J by 7 bases, with 11 bases between them. Source material: peripheral blood. This TCR was sampled from an elderly man with acute or convalescent COVID-19. The chain carries TRBV9 and TRBJ1-5, with TRBD1 as a possible D gene (6 bases). CDR3 coding DNA: TGTGCCAGCAGCGTAGGACAGGTCGGACAGCCCCAGCATTTT. Translation: CASSVGQVGQPQHF.